A single sample is the source of the 32 T cell receptor beta chains below, sequenced in a study of T cells in Graves' hyperthyroidism and ophthalmopathy. The source material, RNA transcripts, was used to amplify TCR beta CDR3 regions. Carried out on the TCR CDR3, a first-round RT-PCR used the HTBI primer set. TCRdb re-called the multiplex PCR reads through MiXCR, storing one row per CDR3 protein. The profile shows roughly 500,000 distinct CDR3 sequences, roughly a quarter of them singletons. The material sequenced was blood. These receptors were obtained from a woman in her twenties or thirties with Graves' ophthalmopathy.

In regard to this clonotype: Since a much larger clone is just one base distant, this may be a read error. This chain uses TRBV10-3 with TRBJ1-3, with 8 bases fitting TRBD1. The CDR3 runs to 14 residues. Per germline, CDR1 ENHRY and CDR2 SYGVKD. CDR3 sequence (DNA): TGTGCCACATACAGGGGGAGCTCTGGAAACACCCTATATTTT. Protein sequence: CATYRGSSGNTLYF.

This clonotype was recorded many times. The chain couples TRBV19 to TRBJ1-5, with 8 bases that match TRBD1. J lost 1 base, V lost 9 bases, and 11 bases had no gene match. The CDR3 covers 16 residues. Germline values: CDR1 LNHDA, CDR2 SQIVND (reference sequence). The CDR3 bases are TGTGCCAGCATGGACAGGGAAGGTGTGAGCAATCAGCCCCAGCATTTT. This codes for CASMDREGVSNQPQHF.

The V gene is TRBV6-2 or TRBV6-3, the J gene TRBJ1-6; 8 bases fit TRBD1. Trimming took 7 bases from V and 8 from J; bases not matched to a gene: 1. CDR3 length equals 12 residues. From germline, CDR1 is MNHEY and CDR2 SVGEGT. The CDR3 nucleotides read TGTGCCAGCAAGGACAGGGATTCACCCCTCCACTTT. This codes for CASKDRDSPLHF.

This clonotype was seen many times. The V call is TRBV6-5, the J call TRBJ1-2; 12 bases line up with TRBD1. Germline V gene lookup returns CDR1 MNHEY and CDR2 SVGAGI. The CDR3 sequence is 15 residues long. The V segment lost 6 bases and the J segment 6 bases; nucleotides outside the gene matches: 8. This chain's CDR3 is CASRGGTGGVDGYTF. The CDR3 region has the DNA TGTGCCAGCAGAGGGGGGACAGGGGGCGTTGATGGCTACACCTTC.

This clonotype was recorded at least ten times. The V call is TRBV28, the J call TRBJ2-5; maybe TRBD1 (5 bases). Germline CDR1 MDHEN, CDR2 SYDVKM. The CDR3 length is 13 residues. The V and J ends lost 8 bases and 7 bases respectively, with 17 bases between them. The CDR3 DNA reads as TGTGCCAGCGGGCCTCAGGGTTTCGGGACCCAGTACTTC. It specifies CASGPQGFGTQYF. The full variable domain, its missing parts supplied by reference TRBV28 and TRBJ2-5, is DVKVTQSSRYLVKRTGEKVFLECVQDMDHENMFWYRQDPGLGLRLIYFSYDVKMKEKGDIPEGYSVSREKKERFSLILESASTNQTSMYLCASGPQGFGTQYFGPGTRLLVL.

This clonotype was seen ten or more times. The chain's CDR3 is CASRQGYGYTF. The CDR3 DNA follows: TGTGCCAGCCGTCAGGGCTATGGCTACACCTTC. The chain is built from TRBV6-2 or TRBV6-3 and TRBJ1-2, with D tentatively TRBD1 (5 bases). This CDR3 contains 11 residues. The germline gives CDR1 MNHEY, CDR2 SVGEGT. Trimming pared 8 bases from V and 4 bases from J, leaving 8 bases between.

This clonotype showed up many times. This chain connects TRBV6-1 to TRBJ1-2; D perhaps matches TRBD1 (6 bases). V lost 0 bases and J 3 bases, leaving 8 bases between the germline ends. The germline V gene encodes CDR1 MNHNS and CDR2 SASEGT. This CDR3 has 14 amino acids. The CDR3 DNA is TGTGCCAGCAGTGAAGCAGGGGGATACTATGGCTACACCTTC. Translated, it gives CASSEAGGYYGYTF.

This clonotype was found many times. The chain joins TRBV10-3 to TRBJ1-1; maybe TRBD1 (6 bases). Between the trimmed V and J ends, which lost 0 bases and 5 bases, there was a span of 10 bases. CDR1 and CDR2 (germline): ENHRY, SYGVKD. The CDR3 length is 14 residues. In DNA, the CDR3 is TGTGCCATCAGTGAGTCGGGGGGCGCGACTGAAGCTTTCTTT. Its translation: CAISESGGATEAFF.

The chain carries TRBV27 and TRBJ1-2; 11 bases match TRBD1. V shed 5 bases, J shed 5 bases, and the junction held 10 bases outside the gene matches. This CDR3 is 16 amino acids long. Looked up from germline, CDR1 is MNHEY and CDR2 is SMNVEV (reference sequence). The CDR3 here is CASSQTLGQGAYGYTF. The CDR3 DNA is TGTGCCAGCAGTCAGACTCTTGGACAGGGGGCTTATGGCTACACCTTC.

The rearrangement links TRBV6-5 to TRBJ2-2; perhaps TRBD1 as D (6 bases). V dropped 2 bases and J dropped 3 bases, with 16 bases sitting between them. The CDR3 consists of 17 residues. The germline gives CDR1 MNHEY, CDR2 SVGAGI. Here the CDR3 DNA reads TGTGCCAGCAGTTACGCAACCGGGACACTTGACACCGGGGAGCTGTTTTTT. This encodes CASSYATGTLDTGELFF.

A single count supports this clonotype. This rearrangement joins TRBV19 to TRBJ2-7; 7 bases match TRBD2. CDR1 is LNHDA and CDR2 is SQIVND in the germline V gene (reference sequence). The CDR3 runs to 15 residues. The V and J ends lost 4 bases and 0 bases, in that order; junction bases with no gene match: 6. CDR3 sequence (DNA): TGTGCCAGTAGTACCGCCGGGAGGAGCTCCTACGAGCAGTACTTC. It codes for CASSTAGRSSYEQYF.

With regard to this clonotype: A much larger clone sits a single nucleotide away, making a read error possible. The chain uses TRBV29-1 and TRBJ1-1, with 9 bases aligning to TRBD1. The germline V gene has CDR1 SQVTM and CDR2 ANQGSEA. This CDR3 region has 14 residues. As DNA, the CDR3 is TGCAGCGTACCCGGGACAGGGACGAACACTGAAGCTTGCTTT. Translated: CSVPGTGTNTEACF.

This clonotype was found many times. CDR3 in amino acids: CASSLGSGAGNTIYF. The CDR3 DNA reads as TGCGCCAGCAGCTTGGGTTCAGGGGCTGGAAACACCATATATTTT. The chain uses TRBV5-1 and TRBJ1-3; maybe TRBD1 (6 bases). V was trimmed by 0 bases and J by 2 bases, leaving 9 bases between them. This CDR3 has 15 residues. In germline, CDR1 is SGHRS, CDR2 YFSETQ. Full variable domain (missing parts from reference TRBV5-1 and TRBJ1-3): KAGVTQTPRYLIKTRGQQVTLSCSPISGHRSVSWYQQTPGQGLQFLFEYFSETQRNKGNFPGRFSGRQFSNSRSEMNVSTLELGDSALYLCASSLGSGAGNTIYFGEGSWLTVV.

The sample holds many counts of this clonotype. V gene TRBV6-1 combines with J gene TRBJ2-5; D possibly uses TRBD1 or TRBD2 (6 bases each). The length of the CDR3 is 14 residues. Trimming stripped 6 bases from V and 3 bases from J, with 14 bases between. CDR1 and CDR2 from the germline V gene are MNHNS and SASEGT. The CDR3 here is CASSDGGSEETQYF. CDR3 DNA: TGTGCCAGCAGCGACGGGGGCTCGGAAGAGACCCAGTACTTC.

This clonotype was detected many times. V gene TRBV10-3 combines with J gene TRBJ2-7; D may be TRBD1 (6 bases). Deletions cut 2 bases from V and 0 bases from J, with 20 bases between. The CDR3 covers 18 residues. From germline, CDR1 is ENHRY and CDR2 SYGVKD. The CDR3 protein is CAISETADSLDSSYEQYF. The CDR3 coding sequence is TGTGCCATCAGTGAGACGGCGGATTCATTGGACAGCTCCTACGAGCAGTACTTC.

The chain combines TRBV5-1 with TRBJ2-7, with D unclear. Between the trimmed V and J ends, which lost 4 bases and 4 bases, there was a span of 21 bases. The CDR3 has 16 amino acids. Germline CDR1 and CDR2: SGHRS and YFSETQ. The CDR3 region has the DNA TGCGCCAGCAGCAGAACAGCGAGCCCAAACCTGTACGAGCAGTACTTC. Translated: CASSRTASPNLYEQYF.

This clonotype occurred many times. The J gene is TRBJ2-4, the V gene TRBV7-3; D is undetermined. Trimming removed 5 bases from V and 5 bases from J, with 10 bases in between. Looked up from germline, CDR1 is SGHTA and CDR2 is FQGTGA. This CDR3 contains 13 residues. The CDR3, as DNA: TGTGCCAGCAGCCCGCCGGCGGAAAACATTCAGTACTTC. Its translation is CASSPPAENIQYF.

In its sample, this clonotype was seen many times. The J gene is TRBJ2-7, the V gene TRBV29-1; TRBD1 aligns across 9 bases. Trimming cost V 6 bases and J 3 bases; bases outside gene matches: 9. CDR3 length: 14 amino acids. Germline CDR1 is SQVTM and CDR2 is ANQGSEA. The chain's CDR3 is CSVRAGQGGYEQYF. The CDR3 DNA is TGCAGCGTGCGGGCGGGACAGGGAGGCTACGAGCAGTACTTC.

This clonotype was seen more than once but under ten times. Germline is not matched at one junction end, which may reflect a read error. The chain uses TRBV4-1 and TRBJ1-6; D remains ambiguous. CDR1 and CDR2 (germline): MGHRA, YSYEKL. The CDR3 sequence is 16 residues long. The CDR3 sequence is CASGQGSARNNSPLHF. The CDR3 nucleotides read TGCGCCAGCGGCCAAGGATCGGCCAGAAATAATTCACCCCTCCACTTT.

This clonotype was observed at least ten times. The V gene is TRBV2, the J gene TRBJ2-2; D is unclear. V gave up 4 bases and J gave up 3 bases, with 6 bases separating them. The germline V gene has CDR1 SNHLY and CDR2 FYNNEI. The CDR3 consists of 13 residues. The CDR3 loop is CASSVGYTGELFF. CDR3 DNA: TGTGCCAGCAGTGTGGGGTACACCGGGGAGCTGTTTTTT.

The rearrangement links TRBV7-3 to TRBJ2-7; D is ambiguous. V was shortened by 1 base and J by 5 bases, with 9 bases between the two germline ends. The germline V gene has CDR1 SGHTA and CDR2 FQGTGA. The CDR3 is made up of 13 amino acids. Here the CDR3 DNA reads TGTGCCAGCAGCTTAAGGGCTACCGACGAGCAGTACTTC. Translation: CASSLRATDEQYF.

Many counts were recorded for this clonotype. J is TRBJ1-5 and V is TRBV7-2, with D unresolved. The CDR3 extends over 13 amino acids. V was clipped by 2 bases and J by 3 bases, with 5 bases between them. Germline V gene data show CDR1 as SGHTA and CDR2 as FQGNSA. CDR3 bases: TGTGCCAGCAGCTTAAACACCAATCAGCCCCAGCATTTT. Translated: CASSLNTNQPQHF.

This clonotype was observed at least ten times. This chain uses TRBV20-1 with TRBJ2-5; 9 nucleotides line up with TRBD2. CDR3 length equals 14 residues. V trimming: 5 bases; J trimming: 4 bases; junction bases outside the gene matches: 8. CDR1 DFQATT and CDR2 SNEGSKA come from the germline V gene (reference sequence). The CDR3 region has the DNA TGCAGTGCTTATGCGGGGGGGGAGCTAGAGACCCAGTACTTC. Its translation is CSAYAGGELETQYF.

This clonotype was counted at least ten times. The rearrangement joins TRBV6-2 or TRBV6-3 to TRBJ2-3; D remains unclear. The germline V and J ends were trimmed by 2 bases and 0 bases, with 9 bases remaining between them. There are 15 residues in the CDR3. Germline CDR1 and CDR2: MNHEY and SVGEGT. The CDR3 nucleotides read TGTGCCAGCAGTTACGTGGCGACTAGCACAGATACGCAGTATTTT. Protein product: CASSYVATSTDTQYF.

In the case of this clonotype: Since a much larger clone is just one base distant, this may be a read error. The chain couples TRBV12-3 or TRBV12-4 to TRBJ2-7; D is tentatively TRBD1 or TRBD2 (5 bases each). The CDR3 covers 11 residues. Trimming removed 11 bases from V and 3 bases from J, with 11 bases in between. The DNA for the CDR3 is TGTGCCGGCCGGGGCTACTACGAGCAGTACTTC. It codes for CAGRGYYEQYF.

About this clonotype itself: The junction departs from the called germline gene at one end, perhaps through a read error. J is TRBJ2-7 and V is TRBV28; D uncertain. Germline V lookup: CDR1 MDHEN, CDR2 SYDVKM. The CDR3 extends over 12 amino acids. Written as DNA, the CDR3 is TGTACCAGCAGTTTATCCGGCTACGAGCAGTACTTC. This encodes CTSSLSGYEQYF.

This clonotype was picked up many times. This rearrangement joins TRBV4-2 to TRBJ2-7; D not certain. Germline V CDR1 and CDR2: LGHNA, YNFKEQ. V lost 4 bases, J lost 3 bases, and 16 bases lay in between. The CDR3 covers 15 residues. The CDR3 region has the DNA TGTGCCAGCAGCCCAGAGGTGAAGCCGGGCTACGAGCAGTACTTC. This codes for CASSPEVKPGYEQYF.

The table lists this clonotype with many counts. V and J are TRBV11-2 and TRBJ2-5; D call uncertain. Germline V gives CDR1 SGHAT, CDR2 FQNNGV. The CDR3 sequence is 13 residues long. The V gene lost 1 base and the J gene lost 6 bases, with 9 bases spanning the gap. CDR3 nucleotides: TGTGCCAGCAGCTTAGGGCGGAGTCAGACCCAGTACTTC. Translated: CASSLGRSQTQYF.

This clonotype appeared many times. The chain combines TRBV6-4 with TRBJ1-1; D gene unclear. The ends were cut back, 4 bases at V and 3 bases at J, with 6 bases in the middle. The CDR3 spans 12 residues. From germline, CDR1 is MRHNA and CDR2 SNTAGT. The CDR3 here is CASSVPHTEAFF. The DNA of the CDR3 is TGTGCCAGCAGTGTCCCCCACACTGAAGCTTTCTTT.

At least ten counts were recorded for this clonotype. The CDR3 nucleotides read TGCAGTGCTGCCGACAGAAATAACTATGGCTACACCTTC. Residues: CSAADRNNYGYTF. The gene calls are TRBV20-1 and TRBJ1-2, with D perhaps matching TRBD1 (5 bases). The CDR3 consists of 13 residues. The V gene's germline CDR1 is DFQATT and CDR2 SNEGSKA (reference sequence). The V end was cut by 5 bases, the J end by 1 base, with 11 bases between.

Ten or more counts support this clonotype. The chain uses TRBV10-3 and TRBJ2-2; D gene ambiguous. Germline V gene lookup returns CDR1 ENHRY and CDR2 SYGVKD. This CDR3 is 14 amino acids long. Between the trimmed V and J ends, which lost 6 bases and 7 bases, there was a span of 15 bases. The CDR3 spells CAIRPGPWGGELFF. The CDR3 DNA reads as TGTGCCATCAGACCTGGGCCCTGGGGCGGGGAGCTGTTTTTT.

Remarks on this clonotype: At one of its ends the junction is not consistent with the germline gene, which may arise from a read error. J is TRBJ2-7 and V is TRBV11-1, with D tentatively TRBD1 or TRBD2 (5 bases each). This CDR3 contains 16 residues. Germline V gene sequence: CDR1 SGHAT, CDR2 FQDESV (reference sequence). DNA of the CDR3: TGTGCCAGCATCTTAACTATGCCGGGGCGCTCCTACGAGCAGTACTTC. Protein: CASILTMPGRSYEQYF.